This passage covers 26 T cell receptor beta chains from one sample sequenced in a study of blood T cell repertoires in COVID-19. Clones were sequenced by immunoSEQ multiplex PCR, and TCRdb holds only the in-frame ones, with some missing. The repertoire includes around 57,000 clones, 80% to 90% of them detected once, and about 3% sits in the top ten. The specimen was peripheral blood. Every receptor here comes from a human donor in a cohort sampled during active COVID-19.

CDR3 in DNA: TGTGCCAGCAGCGTAGCAATAGCGGGAACCAATGAGCAGTTCTTC. Protein sequence: CASSVAIAGTNEQFF. This chain links TRBV9 with TRBJ2-1; 8 nucleotides match TRBD2. The germline V gene has CDR1 SGDLS and CDR2 YYNGEE. J lost 6 bases, V lost 0 bases, and 5 bases had no gene match. The CDR3 has 15 amino acids.

The sample holds many counts of this clone. The gene calls are TRBV7-9 and TRBJ1-4; D is ambiguous. The CDR3 has 14 residues. Germline CDR1 is SEHNR and CDR2 is FQNEAQ (reference sequence). Between the trimmed V and J ends, which lost 4 bases and 8 bases, there was a span of 14 bases. The DNA for the CDR3 is TGTGCCAGCAGCTCACTTAGGGAGGAGGAAAAACTGTTTTTT. It translates to CASSSLREEEKLFF.

The rearrangement links TRBV21-1 to TRBJ1-1; TRBD1 reflects the table's D call only, with no check against the DNA. TRBV21-1 is shown as a pseudogene. The CDR3 totals 17 residues. For the CDR3, the DNA is TGTGCCAGCAGCAAATGCCCCACAGAGTTGGGGAACACTGAAGCTTTCTTT. Protein product: CASSKCPTELGNTEAFF.

This clone has only one observation. V and J are TRBV5-1 and TRBJ1-1; 7 bases are a match to TRBD1. Germline V gene data show CDR1 as SGHRS and CDR2 as YFSETQ. CDR3 length: 13 amino acids. The V gene end was trimmed by 3 bases and the J gene end by 3 bases; junction bases not matched to a gene: 2. In nucleotides, the CDR3 is TGCGCCAGCAGCTCTACAGGGGACACTGAAGCTTTCTTT. As protein: CASSSTGDTEAFF.

CDR3 in DNA: TGTGCCACCACCTCTCCCGGGGGGAGCTCCTATAATTCACCCCTCCACTTT. Its protein is CATTSPGGSSYNSPLHF. This chain joins TRBV24-1 and TRBJ1-6; D possibly corresponds to TRBD1 (5 bases). Per the germline V gene, CDR1 is KGHDR and CDR2 is SFDVKD. This CDR3 is 17 amino acids long. Trimming shortened V by 8 bases and J by 0 bases, and 16 bases separated the two germline ends.

A single count supports this clone. The chain carries TRBV20-1 and TRBJ1-5; unclear D gene. The V end was cut by 3 bases, the J end by 4 bases, with 16 bases between. This CDR3 comprises 15 residues. Germline values: CDR1 DFQATT, CDR2 SNEGSKA (reference sequence). The CDR3 spells CSASNAGEPNQPQHF. In DNA, the CDR3 is TGCAGTGCTAGTAACGCCGGGGAACCGAATCAGCCCCAGCATTTT.

For this clone: Germline and junction disagree at one end, which may indicate a read error. J is TRBJ2-7 and V is TRBV19, with D maybe TRBD2 (5 bases). CDR1 is LNHDA and CDR2 is SQIVND in the germline V gene (reference sequence). The CDR3 has 13 residues. The CDR3 region is CASSFGLTAAPDF. The CDR3 region has the DNA TGTGCCAGTAGTTTCGGACTGACCGCGGCCCCGGACTTC. Together with reference TRBV19 and TRBJ2-7, the CDR3 gives the full variable domain: DGGITQSPKYLFRKEGQNVTLSCEQNLNHDAMYWYRQDPGQGLRLIYYSQIVNDFQKGDIAEGYSVSREKKESFPLTVTSAQKNPTAFYLCASSFGLTAAPDFGPGTRLTVT.

J is TRBJ2-1 and V is TRBV19; 11 nucleotides match TRBD2. The CDR3 is made up of 17 amino acids. Germline-derived CDR1 and CDR2 are LNHDA and SQIVND (reference sequence). J lost 0 bases, V lost 6 bases, and 7 bases had no gene match. This CDR3 is CASSRPGLADSYNEQFF. CDR3 nucleotide sequence: TGTGCCAGTAGCCGACCGGGACTAGCGGACTCCTACAATGAGCAGTTCTTC.

J is TRBJ2-2 and V is TRBV27, with a tentative D call TRBD2 (6 bases). Trimming shortened V by 6 bases and J by 6 bases, and 14 bases separated the two germline ends. This CDR3 comprises 14 residues. Germline CDR1 reads MNHEY; CDR2 reads SMNVEV (reference sequence). The CDR3 reads CASRRGQEAGELFF. Written as DNA, the CDR3 is TGTGCCAGCAGGCGGGGCCAGGAGGCCGGGGAGCTGTTTTTT.

The chain is built from TRBV6-1 and TRBJ2-7; 7 bases line up with TRBD2. The CDR3 contains 16 residues. The V gene's germline CDR1 is MNHNS and CDR2 SASEGT. Trimming took 3 bases from V and 3 from J; bases not matched to a gene: 11. The CDR3 coding sequence is TGTGCCAGCAGTGACCTCGGCGGGAGCGCTATCTACGAGCAGTACTTC. Translating gives CASSDLGGSAIYEQYF.

The rearrangement links TRBV4-2 to TRBJ1-1; D is ambiguous. Deletions cut 1 base from V and 4 bases from J, with 13 bases between. Looked up from germline, CDR1 is LGHNA and CDR2 is YNFKEQ. There are 15 residues in the CDR3. The DNA of the CDR3 is TGTGCCAGCAGCCAAGGCAGTGATTTATCCACTGAAGCTTTCTTT. Its translation: CASSQGSDLSTEAFF.

This chain joins TRBV19 and TRBJ1-1; 7 bases are a match to TRBD1. Trimming removed 4 bases from V and 5 bases from J; junction bases left unmatched: 7. From germline, CDR1 is LNHDA and CDR2 SQIVND (reference sequence). CDR3 length equals 14 residues. CDR3 coding DNA: TGTGCCAGTAGTACTACAGGGGTGGGGACTGAAGCTTTCTTT. This sequence encodes CASSTTGVGTEAFF.

A single count supports this clone. The chain recombines TRBV5-1 with TRBJ2-5, with D possibly matching TRBD2 (5 bases). Germline assignment: CDR1 SGHRS and CDR2 YFSETQ. The CDR3 spans 14 residues. Trimming stripped 2 bases from V and 1 base from J, with 9 bases between. In DNA form, the CDR3 reads TGCGCCAGCAGCTTTCCCGGGGTCCAAGAGACCCAGTACTTC. This translates into CASSFPGVQETQYF.

The V and J genes are TRBV7-7 and TRBJ2-7; D is perhaps TRBD2 (5 bases). CDR1 and CDR2 (germline): SSHAT, FNYEAQ (reference sequence). The CDR3 totals 15 residues. V was shortened by 7 bases and J by 0 bases, with 16 bases between the two germline ends. As DNA, the CDR3 is TGTGCCAGCATGGGTACACTAGAGAGCTCCTACGAGCAGTACTTC. This codes for CASMGTLESSYEQYF.

The chain couples TRBV4-1 to TRBJ1-5; unclear D gene. This CDR3 has 15 residues. V was pared by 0 bases and J by 5 bases, with 11 bases between. The germline V gene encodes CDR1 MGHRA and CDR2 YSYEKL. The CDR3 coding sequence is TGCGCCAGCAGCCAAGATATCAGCGGTTATCAGCCCCAGCATTTT. It encodes CASSQDISGYQPQHF.

CDR3: CASSSEWTGELFF. The CDR3 nucleotides are TGTGCCAGCAGCTCGGAGTGGACCGGGGAGCTGTTTTTT. The V and J genes are TRBV5-5 and TRBJ2-2; D not certain. V lost 3 bases and J 5 bases, leaving 8 bases between the germline ends. Germline CDR1 is SGHKS and CDR2 is YYEKEE (reference sequence). There are 13 residues in the CDR3.

The V and J genes are TRBV30 and TRBJ2-3; possible D gene TRBD2, 6 bases. Germline V lookup: CDR1 GTSNPN, CDR2 SVGIG (reference sequence). Trimming stripped 7 bases from V and 4 bases from J, with 18 bases between. The CDR3 has 14 residues. CDR3 bases: TGTGCCTCCACACAGGCGGGAAGGGCAGATACGCAGTATTTT. Translation: CASTQAGRADTQYF. Supplemented by reference TRBV30 and TRBJ2-3, the full variable domain reads SQTIHQWPATLVQPVGSPLSLECTVEGTSNPNLYWYRQAAGRGLQLLFYSVGIGQISSEVPQNLSASRPQDRQFILSSKKLLLSDSGFYLCASTQAGRADTQYFGPGTRLTVL.

This chain uses TRBV5-6 with TRBJ1-4, with D hard to call. V was shortened by 3 bases and J by 4 bases, with 10 bases between the two germline ends. Per germline, CDR1 SGHDT and CDR2 YYEEEE. The CDR3 runs 14 residues. Here the CDR3 reads CASSWAGVNEKLFF. CDR3 DNA: TGTGCCAGCAGCTGGGCCGGGGTTAATGAAAAACTGTTTTTT.

This clone was recorded a few times. V is TRBV19 and J is TRBJ1-3, with D hard to call. V was pared by 5 bases and J by 2 bases, with 13 bases between. CDR3 length: 15 residues. The germline gives CDR1 LNHDA, CDR2 SQIVND (reference sequence). CDR3 nucleotides: TGTGCCAGTAGTCCACAAGACTTAGCTGGAAACACCATATATTTT. This codes for CASSPQDLAGNTIYF.

CDR3 sequence: CASSLGGSGANVLTF. The DNA for the CDR3 is TGTGCCAGCAGCTTGGGAGGCTCTGGGGCCAACGTCCTGACTTTC. The V call is TRBV7-2, the J call TRBJ2-6; D is possibly TRBD2 (6 bases). This CDR3 spans 15 amino acids. Trimming left V 3 bases short and J 0 bases short, with 6 bases between. Germline values: CDR1 SGHTA, CDR2 FQGNSA.

This clone has only a few counts. This chain uses TRBV19 with TRBJ2-7; TRBD2 is a possible D gene (6 bases). Looked up from germline, CDR1 is LNHDA and CDR2 is SQIVND (reference sequence). The CDR3 is made up of 14 amino acids. Trimming stripped 6 bases from V and 6 bases from J, with 18 bases between. Here the CDR3 reads CASSQTRKRGEQYF. The DNA for the CDR3 is TGTGCCAGTAGCCAGACTAGAAAGAGAGGCGAGCAGTACTTC.

V gene TRBV4-1 combines with J gene TRBJ2-7; 7 bases map to TRBD2. Germline V gene data show CDR1 as MGHRA and CDR2 as YSYEKL. This CDR3 spans 14 amino acids. Trimming took 5 bases from V and 4 from J; bases not matched to a gene: 8. CDR3 in DNA: TGCGCCAGCAGCTGGGAGGGTGAGGGTTACGAGCAGTACTTC. This encodes CASSWEGEGYEQYF.

The chain combines TRBV4-3 with TRBJ2-7, with D possibly TRBD2 on 5 matching bases. CDR1 and CDR2 from the germline V gene are LGHNA and YSLEER. V dropped 0 bases and J dropped 4 bases, with 13 bases sitting between them. CDR3 length: 15 amino acids. CDR3 loop: CASSQDLAGLYEQYF. The CDR3 nucleotides are TGCGCCAGCAGCCAAGATCTCGCGGGTCTTTACGAGCAGTACTTC.

This clone occurred once. The gene calls are TRBV4-1 and TRBJ2-5; D possibly corresponds to TRBD2 (6 bases). V lost 1 base to trimming and J lost 2 bases, with 17 bases between them. CDR1 and CDR2 from the germline V gene are MGHRA and YSYEKL. The CDR3 is made up of 17 amino acids. The CDR3: CASSQVFGGVVQETQYF. The CDR3, as DNA: TGCGCCAGCAGCCAAGTCTTCGGCGGGGTGGTTCAAGAGACCCAGTACTTC.

V is TRBV7-9 and J is TRBJ2-7; perhaps TRBD1 as D (6 bases). Looked up from germline, CDR1 is SEHNR and CDR2 is FQNEAQ (reference sequence). Between the trimmed V and J ends, which lost 5 bases and 5 bases, there was a span of 16 bases. The CDR3 spans 14 residues. The CDR3 nucleotides are TGTGCCAGCAGCCCCAACAGGGACGCGGACGAGCAGTACTTC. Residues: CASSPNRDADEQYF.

The chain is built from TRBV6-1 and TRBJ2-2; tentative D call: TRBD2 (5 bases). The CDR3 covers 15 residues. Germline CDR1 and CDR2: MNHNS and SASEGT. With 0 bases removed from V and 3 bases from J, the gap between germline ends came to 8 bases. The chain's CDR3 is CASSEAGLDTGELFF. The DNA for the CDR3 is TGTGCCAGCAGTGAAGCCGGACTTGACACCGGGGAGCTGTTTTTT.